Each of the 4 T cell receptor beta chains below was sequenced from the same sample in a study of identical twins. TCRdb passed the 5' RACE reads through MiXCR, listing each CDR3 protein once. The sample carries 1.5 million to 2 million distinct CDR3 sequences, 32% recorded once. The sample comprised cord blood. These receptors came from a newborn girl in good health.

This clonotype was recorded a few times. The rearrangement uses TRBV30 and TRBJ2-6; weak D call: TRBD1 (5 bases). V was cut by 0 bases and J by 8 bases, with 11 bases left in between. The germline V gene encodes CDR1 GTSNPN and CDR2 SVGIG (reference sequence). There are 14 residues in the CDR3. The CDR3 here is CAWSVRPGTNVLTF. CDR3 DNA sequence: TGTGCCTGGAGTGTACGGCCAGGGACCAACGTCCTGACTTTC. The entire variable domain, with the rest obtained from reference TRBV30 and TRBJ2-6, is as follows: SQTIHQWPATLVQPVGSPLSLECTVEGTSNPNLYWYRQAAGRGLQLLFYSVGIGQISSEVPQNLSASRPQDRQFILSSKKLLLSDSGFYLCAWSVRPGTNVLTFGAGSRLTVL.

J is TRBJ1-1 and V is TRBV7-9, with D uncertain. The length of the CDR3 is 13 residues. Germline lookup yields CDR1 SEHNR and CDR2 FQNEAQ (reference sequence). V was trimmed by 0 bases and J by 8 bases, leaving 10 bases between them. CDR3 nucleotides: TGTGCCAGCAGCTTAGCTGGGCAGCCGGAAGCTTTCTTT. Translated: CASSLAGQPEAFF.

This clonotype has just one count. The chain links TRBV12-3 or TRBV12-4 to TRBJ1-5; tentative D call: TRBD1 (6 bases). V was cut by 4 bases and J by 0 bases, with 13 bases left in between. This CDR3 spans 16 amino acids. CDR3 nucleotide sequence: TGTGCCAGCAGTTCTCCGACAGGTCCTAGCAATCAGCCCCAGCATTTT. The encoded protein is CASSSPTGPSNQPQHF.

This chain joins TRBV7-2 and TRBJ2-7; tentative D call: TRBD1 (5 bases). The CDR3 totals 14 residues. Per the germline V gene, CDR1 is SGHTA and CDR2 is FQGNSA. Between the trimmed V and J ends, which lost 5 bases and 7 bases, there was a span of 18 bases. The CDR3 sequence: CASSPNLLKGEQYF. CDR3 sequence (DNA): TGTGCCAGCAGCCCGAACCTACTAAAGGGGGAGCAGTACTTC. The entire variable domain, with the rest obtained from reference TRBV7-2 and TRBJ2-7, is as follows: GAGVSQSPSNKVTEKGKDVELRCDPISGHTALYWYRQSLGQGLEFLIYFQGNSAPDKSGLPSDRFSAERTGGSVSTLTIQRTQQEDSAVYLCASSPNLLKGEQYFGPGTRLTVT.